The source of this T cell receptor (beta chain) is a study of human CD8 memory T cell subsets (dated by TCRdb to about 2020). Looking at the study overall: To assess how stem-like (TSTEM), progenitor exhausted-like (TPEX) and effector memory CD8+ T cell subsets are clonally related, the TCRbeta repertoires of these three subsets were compared. TCRbeta repertoires were obtained from TSTEM, TPEX and effector memory subsets contributed by each of six donors.

The listed sequencing device is NextSeq 550. A Human TCR Profiling Kit was used to prepare UMI-labeled 5' RACE TCRbeta libraries. The same number of PCR cycles was used to prepare all TCRbeta libraries in parallel. The study's own analysis went as follows. Each TCRbeta library contained between about 2,900 and 18,000 functional CDR3beta clonotypes. MIGEC 1.2.9 was used for UMI extraction and consensus assembly, with a minimum of three reads required per UMI. MiXCR 3.0.3 was used to extract in-frame CDR3beta repertoires. Each sample was downsampled to 42,000 randomly selected UMIs before diversity metrics were calculated in VDJtools 1.2.1. For the top 3,000 clones of each sample pair, the repertoire overlap metrics D, R and F2 were calculated in VDJtools. TCRdb reprocessed the public reads and reports one entry per CDR3 protein sequence, without DNA. It is TCRdb's table, rather than the study itself, that gives the V and J calls and clone size. The record for this sample contains 15,000 or so distinct CDR3 sequences. Approximately 5.7% of the sample goes to the ten largest clones.

In regard to this clonotype: It has no known antigen specificity.

CCR7+ PD-1- TIGIT- cells were defined as stem-like memory CD8+ T cells (TSTEM). Density gradient separation was used to isolate peripheral blood mononuclear cells from buffy coats of healthy donors. Negative magnetic separation using EasySep or MojoSort CD8+ T cell isolation kits was how the study enriched total CD8+ T cells. For each subset, total RNA was extracted using an RNeasy Mini Kit from duplicate vials of 150,000 sorted CD8+ T cells. The PBMCs were used fresh or after being cryopreserved in fetal bovine serum with 10% DMSO. Fluorescence-activated cell sorting on a FACSAria III was used to sort CD8+ T cell subsets to purity. The study at large found these results: Greater repertoire diversity in TSTEM than in TPEX subsets was suggested by Chao1 estimates, potentially reflecting a broader range of specificities. Both stem-like subsets shared clonotypes with effector memory cells, but TSTEM and TPEX repertoires overlapped minimally, suggesting distinct antigen spectra. Similarly high normalized Shannon-Wiener diversity was shown by TSTEM and TPEX subsets, whereas comparatively lower diversity was seen in effector memory subsets. Only TCRbeta chains were sequenced, and the repertoire comparisons were based on several donors and tested using paired t-tests with Bonferroni correction.

The germline V gene encodes CDR1 MDHEN and CDR2 SYDVKM. From the cysteine through the phenylalanine, the CDR3 covers 15 amino acids. No DNA is listed. The receptor was isolated from a human donor in good health. The chain links TRBV28 with TRBJ2-1; TCRdb selects TRBD1, and the lack of DNA leaves this call unchecked. Sequencing used CD8+ stem-like memory T cells (TSCM and TCM) sorted from PBMCs. The cell subset or site label corresponds to: stem-like memory CD8 T cells (TSTEM), CCR7+ PD-1- TIGIT-. The CDR3 reads CASSLRTGVPNEQFF.